This TCR beta chain is from a study of CD39 and CD103 CD8 tumor-infiltrating T cells (dated 2018 in TCRdb). Context from the whole study: An HPV-positive HNSCC, an HPV-negative HNSCC, an ovarian cancer and a melanoma patient were represented in the repertoire comparisons shown. TCRbeta CDR3 deep sequencing compared repertoires of CD8 TIL subsets defined by CD103 and CD39 with peripheral memory CD8 T cells.

No therapy was being received by patients at the time of sample collection, although prior treatments had ranged from chemotherapy, radiotherapy, surgery and immunotherapy to none. After thawing, cells went through T lymphocyte enrichment using a negative-selection kit, with EpCAM beads added for tumor-infiltrating lymphocytes. Memory CD8 T cells were sorted as CD8+CD4-CD45RA- cells irrespective of CCR7 expression. Peripheral blood mononuclear cells were obtained using a Ficoll-Paque PLUS gradient and were cryopreserved prior to analysis. Populations were sorted to around 99% purity on a FACSAria II, and cell pellets were frozen for TCR sequencing without culture. What the research found in general, with its limitations: Compared with DN and SP CD8 TILs and with blood memory CD8 T cells, DP CD8 TILs appeared more oligoclonal, with the top 30 clonotypes covering roughly 50-86%. Clonotypes from DN TILs largely overlapped with peripheral memory CD8 repertoires, while clonotypes from DP TILs were only rarely found in blood or uninvolved lymph node.

With respect to this clone: It has no known antigen specificity. Base quality data are lacking; no much larger clone is found one base away.

For each subset, genomic DNA was extracted from around 10,000 to 100,000 sorted cells using the DNeasy Blood and Tissue Kit. The immunoSEQ service sequenced and mapped the TCRbeta V-J or V-D-J regions, with coverage above 9.5x for each sample. The authors' pipeline ran thus. Analysis was restricted to productive rearrangements exported from the immunoSEQ Analyzer platform, and clonality was assessed using the 500 most abundant clones. To quantify how much repertoires overlapped between populations, both the Morisita-Horn similarity index and the Jaccard index were used. Morisita-Horn similarity between CD8 T-cell subset TCR repertoires was measured in a handful of cancer patients. The source is immuneACCESS, and TCRdb retained only in-frame sequences with V and J called. Part of the clones is not carried over; for the studies checked, unresolved V genes explain less than half of this, and the remainder is unexplained. Clone size and the V and J calls come from that table; the DNA yielded D and trimming. The sample records approximately 7,900 clones, approximately 66% of which are singletons. Jointly, the top ten make up 50% to 75% of the sample.

Sequences LNHDA (CDR1) and SQIVND (CDR2) are obtained from the germline V gene (reference sequence). There are 19 amino acids in the CDR3, from cysteine to phenylalanine inclusive. CDR3 DNA only is kept here, 57 bases in frame from base 1. Trimming at the junction amounts to 0 bases on V and 0 bases on J, and the germline ends lie 17 bases apart. This chain joins TRBV19 to TRBJ1-4, with the D gene too uncertain to name. The clonotype comes from a human donor with head and neck squamous cell carcinoma. What was sequenced was CD8+ T cells sorted from blood. In the paper's terms, the cell subset or site label means: total memory CD8 T cells (CD45RA-CCR7+/-) from blood or uninvolved lymph node. The DNA is TGTGCCAGTAGTATAGAGCACAGTACGTTCGAGGCAACTAATGAAAAACTGTTTTTT. Its translation is CASSIEHSTFEATNEKLFF.